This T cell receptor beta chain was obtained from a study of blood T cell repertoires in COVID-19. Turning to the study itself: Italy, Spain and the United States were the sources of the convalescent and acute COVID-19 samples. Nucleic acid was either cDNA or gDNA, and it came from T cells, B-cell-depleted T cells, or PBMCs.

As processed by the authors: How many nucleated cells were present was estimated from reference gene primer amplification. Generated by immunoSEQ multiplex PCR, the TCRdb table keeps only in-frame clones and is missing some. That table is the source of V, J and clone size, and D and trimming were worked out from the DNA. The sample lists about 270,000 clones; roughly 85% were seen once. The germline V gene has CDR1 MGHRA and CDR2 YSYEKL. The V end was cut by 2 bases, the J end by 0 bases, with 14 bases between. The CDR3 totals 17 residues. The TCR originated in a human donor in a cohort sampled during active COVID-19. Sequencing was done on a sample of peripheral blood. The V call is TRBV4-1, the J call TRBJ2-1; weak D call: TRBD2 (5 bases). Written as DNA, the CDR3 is TGCGCCAGCAGCCAATCCCCCGTCGAGGGCTCCTACAATGAGCAGTTCTTC. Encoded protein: CASSQSPVEGSYNEQFF.